The next 27 T cell receptor beta chains were all read from a single sample in a study of T cell changes during pregnancy in multiple sclerosis. The repertoire was sequenced with immunoSEQ multiplex PCR; TCRdb's copy has only in-frame clones and lacks some. The table records around 66,000 clones, 91% of them present only once. This specimen was peripheral blood, taken after pregnancy. These receptors were taken from a female donor in good health, enrolled as a control in a pregnancy study.

The V call is TRBV6-6, the J call TRBJ2-3; TRBD1 matches at 7 bases. CDR3 length: 15 residues. Germline CDR1 and CDR2: MNHNY and SVGAGI (reference sequence). Unmatched junction bases numbered 10, after V lost 2 bases and J lost 8 bases. The CDR3 spells CASSYPGTEAATQYF. The CDR3 DNA reads TGTGCCAGCAGTTACCCCGGGACAGAGGCAGCTACGCAGTATTTT.

The gene calls are TRBV9 and TRBJ2-7; 7 bases fit TRBD1. In germline, CDR1 is SGDLS, CDR2 YYNGEE. This CDR3 comprises 13 residues. V lost 3 bases, J lost 2 bases, and 2 bases stayed unmatched. The CDR3 is CASSAGQAYEQYF. Written as DNA, the CDR3 is TGTGCCAGCAGCGCAGGACAGGCCTACGAGCAGTACTTC.

The V and J genes are TRBV5-4 and TRBJ2-1; 9 positions match TRBD2. Germline V gene sequence: CDR1 SGHNT, CDR2 YYREEE (reference sequence). V shed 4 bases and J 7 bases; nucleotides not matched to a gene: 9. The CDR3 runs to 15 residues. CDR3: CASSQSLGLANEQFF. In DNA, the CDR3 is TGTGCCAGCAGCCAATCATTGGGACTAGCTAATGAGCAGTTCTTC.

The chain links TRBV6-7 to TRBJ2-7; D might be TRBD1 (6 bases). TRBV6-7 is flagged as an ORF with uncertain function. V was cut by 2 bases and J by 3 bases, with 14 bases left in between. There are 15 residues in the CDR3. CDR3 residues: CASSYRDTAYYEQYF. The CDR3 DNA reads as TGTGCCAGCAGTTACCGGGACACGGCTTACTACGAGCAGTACTTC.

This rearrangement joins TRBV5-1 to TRBJ1-6, with D perhaps TRBD1 (5 bases). Germline CDR1 is SGHRS and CDR2 is YFSETQ. The CDR3 covers 13 residues. V dropped 6 bases and J dropped 9 bases, with 13 bases sitting between them. In nucleotides, the CDR3 is TGCGCCAGCAAGGTGGAGGGGAGTTCACCCCTCCACTTT. This gives the protein CASKVEGSSPLHF.

The V and J genes are TRBV4-2 and TRBJ2-7; D perhaps matches TRBD2 (5 bases). Trimming shortened V by 0 bases and J by 3 bases, and 15 bases separated the two germline ends. Germline CDR1 LGHNA, CDR2 YNFKEQ. The CDR3 extends over 16 amino acids. As DNA, the CDR3 is TGTGCCAGCAGCCAAGATCCCCCCGGCGAGGGCTACGAGCAGTACTTC. Protein: CASSQDPPGEGYEQYF.

The rearrangement uses TRBV30 and TRBJ1-2; D possibly corresponds to TRBD1 (6 bases). Per the germline V gene, CDR1 is GTSNPN and CDR2 is SVGIG (reference sequence). The germline V and J ends were trimmed by 2 bases and 8 bases, with 9 bases remaining between them. This CDR3 has 11 residues. The CDR3 region is CAWSTGLGYTF. The CDR3 DNA reads as TGTGCCTGGAGTACAGGGCTAGGCTACACCTTC.

The chain employs TRBV6-5 and TRBJ1-1, with D unresolved. V lost 6 bases to trimming and J lost 3 bases, with 5 bases between them. CDR3 length: 11 amino acids. Germline V gene sequence: CDR1 MNHEY, CDR2 SVGAGI. CDR3 sequence: CASSGDTEAFF. Here the CDR3 DNA reads TGTGCCAGCAGCGGGGACACTGAAGCTTTCTTT.

The sample holds one count of this clone. The chain is built from TRBV10-3 and TRBJ1-5; 7 bases fit TRBD1. CDR3 size: 17 residues. Germline CDR1 is ENHRY and CDR2 is SYGVKD. With V trimmed by 0 bases and J by 5 bases, 10 bases remained unmatched. In DNA, the CDR3 is TGTGCCATCAGTGAGTCGAGAGGGGGCGGTCTTTATCAGCCCCAGCATTTT. This sequence encodes CAISESRGGGLYQPQHF.

In its sample, this clone was seen once. The J gene is TRBJ2-2, the V gene TRBV6-1; D perhaps matches TRBD1 (5 bases). From germline, CDR1 is MNHNS and CDR2 SASEGT. This CDR3 has 14 residues. V dropped 8 bases and J dropped 6 bases, with 16 bases sitting between them. The CDR3 DNA reads as TGTGCCAGCCGTCACAGTCAGGGTGCCGGGGAGCTGTTTTTT. It is translated as CASRHSQGAGELFF.

The rearrangement joins TRBV27 to TRBJ2-2; 7 nucleotides agree with TRBD2. The CDR3 covers 15 residues. Germline CDR1 is MNHEY and CDR2 is SMNVEV (reference sequence). Losses at the gene ends were 4 bases for V and 0 bases for J; bases not matched to a gene: 2. The CDR3 DNA follows: TGTGCCAGCAGTTACGGGGGGTCGAACACCGGGGAGCTGTTTTTT. Translated, it gives CASSYGGSNTGELFF.

This clone has only one observation. The chain carries TRBV7-2 and TRBJ1-4; D perhaps matches TRBD1 (5 bases). V shed 1 base and J shed 8 bases, with 14 bases lying between them. CDR1 is SGHTA, CDR2 FQGNSA, per germline. The CDR3 runs to 15 residues. The CDR3 sequence is CASSLDLGEEEKLFF. CDR3 nucleotide sequence: TGTGCCAGCAGCTTAGATCTGGGGGAGGAAGAAAAACTGTTTTTT.

The rearrangement uses TRBV11-2 and TRBJ2-3; D gene uncertain. V gave up 0 bases and J gave up 3 bases, with 10 bases separating them. The germline gives CDR1 SGHAT, CDR2 FQNNGV. There are 15 residues in the CDR3. The CDR3 coding sequence is TGTGCCAGCAGCTTAGATCGGGTAGTTACAGATACGCAGTATTTT. Its protein product is CASSLDRVVTDTQYF.

This chain joins TRBV5-6 and TRBJ1-2; TRBD1 matches at 7 bases. Trimming took 4 bases from V and 4 from J; bases not matched to a gene: 4. Germline V gene sequence: CDR1 SGHDT, CDR2 YYEEEE. The CDR3 is made up of 13 amino acids. The CDR3 coding sequence is TGTGCCAGCAGCACCGGGACAGCCTATGGCTACACCTTC. Amino acid sequence: CASSTGTAYGYTF.

This clone has only a few counts. The chain is built from TRBV6-5 and TRBJ2-2, with D tentatively TRBD1 (6 bases). Germline CDR1 is MNHEY and CDR2 is SVGAGI. V lost 8 bases to trimming and J lost 2 bases, with 9 bases between them. The CDR3 length is 13 residues. CDR3 DNA sequence: TGTGCCAGCTGGGACACCAACACCGGGGAGCTGTTTTTT. Its translation: CASWDTNTGELFF.

The CDR3 coding sequence is TGTGCCAGCAGCTTAGGGACTAGCGGGGGGATCACTAGCACAGATACGCAGTATTTT. It translates to CASSLGTSGGITSTDTQYF. V gene TRBV7-9 combines with J gene TRBJ2-3; 14 bases fit TRBD2. The CDR3 runs to 19 residues. V gave up 1 base and J gave up 0 bases; unmatched junction bases: 6. The germline gives CDR1 SEHNR, CDR2 FQNEAQ (reference sequence).

The rearrangement joins TRBV7-2 to TRBJ2-7, with 7 nucleotides matching TRBD2. This CDR3 is built from 15 residues. J gave up 2 bases and V 5 bases, and 9 bases lay outside the gene matches. Germline CDR1 SGHTA, CDR2 FQGNSA. This CDR3 reads CASSPWEGSPYEQYF. As DNA, the CDR3 is TGTGCCAGCAGCCCTTGGGAGGGATCCCCCTACGAGCAGTACTTC.

The chain has TRBV18 and TRBJ2-7, with TRBD2 as a possible D gene (5 bases). The CDR3 runs 15 residues. Germline CDR1 is KGHSH and CDR2 is LQKENI. V lost 0 bases and J 4 bases, leaving 13 bases between the germline ends. The CDR3 nucleotides read TGTGCCAGCTCACCACCCAGCGTAGCGCGTTACGAGCAGTACTTC. Encoded protein: CASSPPSVARYEQYF.

The sample holds a few counts of this clone. This chain links TRBV20-1 with TRBJ1-1, with TRBD1 identical over 9 bases. Losses at the gene ends were 5 bases for V and 10 bases for J; bases not matched to a gene: 5. CDR1 and CDR2 (germline): DFQATT, SNEGSKA (reference sequence). The CDR3 has 11 amino acids. CDR3 bases: TGCAGTGCTCGACAGGGGGGTACAGCTTTCTTT. It yields the protein CSARQGGTAFF.

The J gene is TRBJ1-2, the V gene TRBV6-4, with a weak D call TRBD1 (6 bases). This CDR3 has 14 residues. In germline, CDR1 is MRHNA, CDR2 SNTAGT. V lost 3 bases, J lost 4 bases, and 12 bases lay in between. The CDR3 region is CASSEEGGSYGYTF. Written as DNA, the CDR3 is TGTGCCAGCAGTGAAGAAGGGGGTAGCTATGGCTACACCTTC.

V is TRBV4-3 and J is TRBJ1-2; 7 nucleotides align to TRBD1. There are 15 residues in the CDR3. Trimming took 2 bases from V and 3 from J; bases not matched to a gene: 6. Germline V gene lookup returns CDR1 LGHNA and CDR2 YSLEER. The CDR3 DNA is TGCGCCAGCAGCCAACAGCCGCAGGGGGACTATGGCTACACCTTC. It specifies CASSQQPQGDYGYTF.

The J gene is TRBJ2-7, the V gene TRBV6-5; D is perhaps TRBD2 (6 bases). Germline V gives CDR1 MNHEY, CDR2 SVGAGI. V was clipped by 5 bases and J by 7 bases, with 21 bases between them. This CDR3 comprises 15 residues. CDR3 bases: TGTGCCAGCAGTAAGACCTATAGCGGTTTCTTGGAGCAGTACTTC. Translation: CASSKTYSGFLEQYF.

The gene calls are TRBV5-1 and TRBJ2-4, with 9 bases lining up with TRBD1. This CDR3 has 16 residues. CDR1 and CDR2 from the germline V gene are SGHRS and YFSETQ. V was clipped by 0 bases and J by 0 bases; unmatched bases: 1. The CDR3 DNA is TGCGCCAGCAGCTTGGAGGGACAGGGAGCCAAAAACATTCAGTACTTC. Amino acids: CASSLEGQGAKNIQYF.

The chain couples TRBV7-2 to TRBJ2-3; TRBD2 aligns across 12 bases. The germline V gene encodes CDR1 SGHTA and CDR2 FQGNSA. V shed 5 bases and J 4 bases; nucleotides not matched to a gene: 4. This CDR3 contains 15 residues. The CDR3 sequence: CASSLGLAGPDTQYF. Here the CDR3 DNA reads TGTGCCAGCAGCCTCGGACTAGCGGGGCCAGATACGCAGTATTTT. Using reference TRBV7-2 and TRBJ2-3 for the parts outside the CDR3, the full variable domain is GAGVSQSPSNKVTEKGKDVELRCDPISGHTALYWYRQSLGQGLEFLIYFQGNSAPDKSGLPSDRFSAERTGGSVSTLTIQRTQQEDSAVYLCASSLGLAGPDTQYFGPGTRLTVL.

The V call is TRBV6-5, the J call TRBJ2-3; 10 bases match TRBD2. Trimming took 6 bases from V and 5 from J; bases not matched to a gene: 8. Germline CDR1 is MNHEY and CDR2 is SVGAGI. The CDR3 is made up of 15 amino acids. CDR3 in amino acids: CASSRSGTSVDTQYF. The CDR3 nucleotides read TGTGCCAGCAGCCGGTCCGGGACTAGCGTAGATACGCAGTATTTT.

This clone showed up just a few times. The chain combines TRBV27 with TRBJ1-1, with unresolved D. The CDR3 covers 13 residues. The V gene's germline CDR1 is MNHEY and CDR2 SMNVEV (reference sequence). The V end was cut by 8 bases, the J end by 4 bases, with 14 bases between. CDR3: CASSNSVSTEAFF. In nucleotides, the CDR3 is TGTGCCAGCTCGAACTCCGTTAGCACTGAAGCTTTCTTT.

The V and J genes are TRBV29-1 and TRBJ2-5, with D perhaps matching TRBD2 (6 bases). V lost 7 bases to trimming and J lost 0 bases, with 21 bases between them. This CDR3 has 16 residues. Germline-derived CDR1 and CDR2 are SQVTM and ANQGSEA. The CDR3 reads CSAGGIQGKYQETQYF. In nucleotides, the CDR3 is TGCAGCGCCGGCGGGATTCAGGGAAAGTACCAAGAGACCCAGTACTTC.